This note documents a single T cell receptor (beta chain) sequence. Source study methods: Counts of nucleated cells, estimated from reference gene primer amplification, were obtained. The protocol was immunoSEQ multiplex PCR, while the TCRdb copy is restricted to in-frame clones and leaves out a portion. V and J calls and clone size follow that table, whereas D and trimming were derived from the DNA. The profile shows about 160,000 clones, approximately 92% of them singletons. This entry belongs to a study of blood T cell repertoires in COVID-19. Study summary: There were acute and convalescent COVID-19 samples, and they came from the United States, Italy and Spain.

V lost 6 bases to trimming and J lost 7 bases; unmatched junction nucleotides: 3. The CDR3 is 13 residues long. Per germline, CDR1 ENHRY and CDR2 SYGVKD. The receptor was derived from a woman between 50 and 59 years old with acute or convalescent COVID-19. The V gene is TRBV10-3, the J gene TRBJ1-6; 7 nucleotides line up with TRBD1. Sequences were obtained from peripheral blood. CDR3 bases: TGTGCCATCAGAGGGACAGTAAATTCACCCCTCCACTTT. Translated: CAIRGTVNSPLHF.